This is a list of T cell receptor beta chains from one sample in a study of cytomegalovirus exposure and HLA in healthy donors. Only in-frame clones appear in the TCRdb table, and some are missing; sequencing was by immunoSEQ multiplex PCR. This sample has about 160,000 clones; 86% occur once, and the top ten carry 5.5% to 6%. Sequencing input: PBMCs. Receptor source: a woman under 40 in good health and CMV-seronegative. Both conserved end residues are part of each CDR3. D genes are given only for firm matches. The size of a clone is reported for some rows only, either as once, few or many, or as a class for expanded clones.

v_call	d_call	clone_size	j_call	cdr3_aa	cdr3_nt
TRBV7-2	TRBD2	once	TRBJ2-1	CASTPSGSPYNEQFF	TGTGCCAGCACTCCTAGCGGGAGTCCCTACAATGAGCAGTTCTTC
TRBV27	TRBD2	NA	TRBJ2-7	CASSLLSGGPVYEQYF	TGTGCCAGCAGTCTTTTATCGGGAGGGCCTGTCTACGAGCAGTACTTC
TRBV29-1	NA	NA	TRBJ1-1	CSGAWGTEAFF	TGCAGCGGGGCGTGGGGCACTGAAGCTTTCTTT
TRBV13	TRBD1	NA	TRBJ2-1	CASSLAGGYNEQFF	TGTGCCAGCAGCTTAGCAGGGGGATATAATGAGCAGTTCTTC
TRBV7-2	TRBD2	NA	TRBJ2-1	CASSWTSGRVGEQFF	TGTGCCAGCAGCTGGACTAGCGGGAGGGTGGGTGAGCAGTTCTTC
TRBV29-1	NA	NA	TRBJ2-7	CSIQWDQSYEQYF	TGCAGCATCCAGTGGGACCAGTCCTACGAGCAGTACTTC
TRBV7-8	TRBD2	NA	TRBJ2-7	CASSFDHSGGTYEQYF	TGTGCCAGCAGCTTCGATCATAGCGGGGGGACGTACGAGCAGTACTTC
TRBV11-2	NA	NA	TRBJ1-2	CASSLDNYSNYGYTF	TGTGCCAGCAGCCTTGACAACTACTCTAACTATGGCTACACCTTC
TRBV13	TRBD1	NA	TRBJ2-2	CASSLMSQGPTGELFF	TGTGCCAGCAGCTTAATGTCACAGGGGCCCACCGGGGAGCTGTTTTTT
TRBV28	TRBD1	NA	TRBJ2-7	CASSLWSGTGASYEQYF	TGTGCCAGCAGTTTATGGTCCGGGACAGGGGCCTCCTACGAGCAGTACTTC
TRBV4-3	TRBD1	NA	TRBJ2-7	CASSQIPGQGADEQYF	TGCGCCAGCAGCCAGATACCGGGACAGGGGGCCGACGAGCAGTACTTC
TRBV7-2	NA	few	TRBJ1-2	CASSEGPNYGYTF	TGTGCCAGCAGCGAGGGACCTAACTATGGCTACACCTTC
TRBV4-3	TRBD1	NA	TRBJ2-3	CASSPQGAQGDTQYF	TGCGCCAGCAGCCCACAGGGGGCGCAGGGCGATACGCAGTATTTT
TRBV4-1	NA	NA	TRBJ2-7	CASSQGTYYEQYF	TGCGCCAGCAGCCAAGGGACTTACTACGAGCAGTACTTC
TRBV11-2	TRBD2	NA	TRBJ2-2	CASSFSGPNTGELFF	TGTGCCAGCAGCTTTAGCGGGCCAAACACCGGGGAGCTGTTTTTT
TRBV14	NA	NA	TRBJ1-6	CASSLSSGEALHF	TGTGCCAGCAGCCTAAGTAGTGGGGAGGCGCTCCACTTT
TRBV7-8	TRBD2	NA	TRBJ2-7	CASSLGLSAGDDEQYF	TGTGCCAGCAGCTTAGGACTTAGCGCGGGAGACGACGAGCAGTACTTC
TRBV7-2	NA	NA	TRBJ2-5	CASSSNSGGKETQYF	TGTGCCAGCAGCTCCAACTCGGGTGGAAAAGAGACCCAGTACTTC
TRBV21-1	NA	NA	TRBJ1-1	CASSKSRREAFF	TGTGCCAGCAGCAAAAGCAGGAGGGAAGCTTTCTTT
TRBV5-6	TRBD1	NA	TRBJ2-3	CASSLGDRPSRGTQYF	TGTGCCAGCAGCTTGGGGGACAGACCCTCAAGGGGTACGCAGTATTTT
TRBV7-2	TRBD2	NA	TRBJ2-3	CASSGTSGGWASTDTQYF	TGTGCCAGCAGCGGTACTAGCGGGGGGTGGGCTAGCACAGATACGCAGTATTTT
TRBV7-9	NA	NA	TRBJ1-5	CASSKGGGNQPQHF	TGTGCCAGCAGCAAAGGGGGTGGCAATCAGCCCCAGCATTTT
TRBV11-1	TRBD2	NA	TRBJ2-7	CASSLGSGASGTYEQYF	TGTGCCAGCAGCTTAGGAAGTGGGGCTAGCGGAACCTACGAGCAGTACTTC
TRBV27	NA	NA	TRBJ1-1	CASSLWGSTVGITEAFF	TGTGCCAGCAGTTTATGGGGCTCAACCGTCGGTATCACTGAAGCTTTCTTT
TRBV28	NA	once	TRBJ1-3	CASRWGEGTGGNTIYF	TGTGCCAGCAGGTGGGGGGAAGGGACTGGTGGAAACACCATATATTTT
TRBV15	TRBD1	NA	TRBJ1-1	CATSPRGQGVSEAFF	TGTGCCACCAGTCCCCGCGGACAGGGGGTCTCTGAAGCTTTCTTT
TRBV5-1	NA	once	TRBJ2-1	CASSFAGANNEQFF	TGCGCCAGCAGCTTCGCAGGGGCAAACAATGAGCAGTTCTTC
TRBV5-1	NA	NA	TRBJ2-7	CASSTLQGVRDEQYF	TGCGCCAGCAGCACTCTCCAGGGAGTAAGAGACGAGCAGTACTTC
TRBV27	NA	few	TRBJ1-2	CASSFVAAGGYTF	TGTGCCAGCAGTTTTGTGGCGGCTGGTGGCTACACCTTC
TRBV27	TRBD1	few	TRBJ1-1	CASSQRQGSTEAFF	TGTGCCAGCAGCCAAAGACAGGGGAGCACTGAAGCTTTCTTT
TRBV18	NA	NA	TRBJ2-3	CASSPTSGASTDTQYF	TGTGCCAGCTCACCTACGTCAGGGGCCAGCACAGATACGCAGTATTTT
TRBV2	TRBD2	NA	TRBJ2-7	CASRRGLAGVQVWEQYF	TGTGCCAGCAGACGGGGACTAGCGGGAGTACAGGTGTGGGAGCAGTACTTC
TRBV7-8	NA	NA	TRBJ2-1	CASSLYYNEQFF	TGTGCCAGCAGCTTATACTACAATGAGCAGTTCTTC
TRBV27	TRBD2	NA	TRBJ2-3	CASTSSGRGDTQYF	TGTGCCAGCACCTCTAGCGGGAGAGGAGATACGCAGTATTTT
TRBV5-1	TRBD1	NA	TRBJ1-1	CASSLDGRGPGGTEAFF	TGCGCCAGCAGCTTGGACGGCAGGGGGCCCGGGGGCACTGAAGCTTTCTTT
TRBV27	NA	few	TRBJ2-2	CASSQMGADTGELFF	TGTGCCAGCAGTCAAATGGGGGCGGACACCGGGGAGCTGTTTTTT
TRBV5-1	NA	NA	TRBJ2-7	CASSQNPTVEQYF	TGCGCCAGCAGCCAAAACCCGACAGTCGAGCAGTACTTC
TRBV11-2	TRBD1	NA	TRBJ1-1	CASRRNRDSSTEAFF	TGTGCCAGCAGACGAAACCGGGACAGCAGCACTGAAGCTTTCTTT
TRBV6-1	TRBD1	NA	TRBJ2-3	CASSRTGSTDTQYF	TGTGCCAGCAGTAGGACAGGGTCCACAGATACGCAGTATTTT
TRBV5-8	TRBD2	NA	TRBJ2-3	CASSLFAGGSTDTQYF	TGTGCCAGCAGCTTATTCGCGGGGGGGAGCACAGATACGCAGTATTTT